This T cell receptor beta chain came from a study of blood T cell repertoires in COVID-19. Study overall: There were acute and convalescent COVID-19 samples, and they came from the United States, Italy and Spain. PBMCs, B-cell-depleted T cells, or T cells were the source of the cDNA or gDNA that made up the material.

Original handling: Amplified reference gene primers provided the basis for estimating nucleated cell counts. Sequencing used immunoSEQ multiplex PCR; TCRdb keeps in-frame clones, though not all of them. V and J calls and clone size are as listed in that table; D and trimming were resolved from the DNA. The sample records 95,000 to 150,000 clones, approximately 83% being singletons. The CDR3 spans 16 residues. V was pared by 5 bases and J by 9 bases, with 18 bases of the junction left unmatched. Germline V gene data show CDR1 as SGHRS and CDR2 as YFSETQ. The chain recombines TRBV5-1 with TRBJ1-2, with 8 bases fitting TRBD1. The sequencing sample was made of peripheral blood. The TCR originated in an elderly woman with acute or convalescent COVID-19. This CDR3 reads CASRVGSTTGALRYTF. CDR3 coding DNA: TGCGCCAGCAGGGTAGGATCGACGACAGGGGCTTTGCGCTACACCTTC.